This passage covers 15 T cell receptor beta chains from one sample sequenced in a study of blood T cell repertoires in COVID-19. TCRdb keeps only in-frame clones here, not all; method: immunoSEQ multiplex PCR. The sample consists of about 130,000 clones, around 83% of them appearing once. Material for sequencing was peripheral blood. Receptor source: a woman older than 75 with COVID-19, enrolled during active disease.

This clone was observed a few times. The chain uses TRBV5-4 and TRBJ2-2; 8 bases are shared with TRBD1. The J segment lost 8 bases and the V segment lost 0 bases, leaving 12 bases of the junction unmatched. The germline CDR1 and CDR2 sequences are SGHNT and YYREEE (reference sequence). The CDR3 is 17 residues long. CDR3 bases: TGTGCCAGCAGCTTGGGGGGGACAGGTCTGGGAAGAGGGGAGCTGTTTTTT. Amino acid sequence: CASSLGGTGLGRGELFF.

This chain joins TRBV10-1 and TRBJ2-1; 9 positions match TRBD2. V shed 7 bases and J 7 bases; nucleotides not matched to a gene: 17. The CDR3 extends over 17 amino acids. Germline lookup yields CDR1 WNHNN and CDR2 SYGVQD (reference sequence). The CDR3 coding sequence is TGCGCCAGCACCTGCCGGACGGAAAGGACTAGCGCTAATGAGCAGTTCTTC. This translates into CASTCRTERTSANEQFF.

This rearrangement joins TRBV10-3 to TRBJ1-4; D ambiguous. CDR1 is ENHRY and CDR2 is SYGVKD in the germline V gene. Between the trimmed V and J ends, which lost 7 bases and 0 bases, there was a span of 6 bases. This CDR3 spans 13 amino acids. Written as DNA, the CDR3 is TGTGCCATCAAGGCGGCAACTAATGAAAAACTGTTTTTT. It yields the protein CAIKAATNEKLFF.

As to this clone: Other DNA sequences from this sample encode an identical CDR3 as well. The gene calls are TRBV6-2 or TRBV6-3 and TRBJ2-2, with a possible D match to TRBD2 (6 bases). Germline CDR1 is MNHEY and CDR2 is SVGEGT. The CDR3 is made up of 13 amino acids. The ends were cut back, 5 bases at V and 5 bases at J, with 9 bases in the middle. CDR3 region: CASSGAGTGELFF. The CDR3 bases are TGTGCCAGCAGTGGGGCGGGGACCGGGGAGCTGTTTTTT.

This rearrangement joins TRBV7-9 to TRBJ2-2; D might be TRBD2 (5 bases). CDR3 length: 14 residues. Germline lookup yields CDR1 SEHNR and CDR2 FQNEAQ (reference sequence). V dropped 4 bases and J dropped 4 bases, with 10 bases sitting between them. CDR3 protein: CASSSLAATGELFF. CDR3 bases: TGTGCCAGCAGCTCCCTAGCTGCCACCGGGGAGCTGTTTTTT.

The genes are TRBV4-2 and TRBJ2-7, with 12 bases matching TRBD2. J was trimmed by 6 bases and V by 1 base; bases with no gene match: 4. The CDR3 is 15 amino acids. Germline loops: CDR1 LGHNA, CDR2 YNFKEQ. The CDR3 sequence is CASSQASGRAFEQYF. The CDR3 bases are TGTGCCAGCAGCCAAGCTAGCGGGAGGGCCTTCGAGCAGTACTTC.

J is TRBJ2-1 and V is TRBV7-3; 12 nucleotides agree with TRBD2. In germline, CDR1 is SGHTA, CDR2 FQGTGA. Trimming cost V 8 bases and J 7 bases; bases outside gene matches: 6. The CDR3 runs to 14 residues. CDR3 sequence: CASGASGRENEQFF. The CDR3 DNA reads TGTGCCAGCGGAGCTAGCGGGAGGGAAAATGAGCAGTTCTTC.

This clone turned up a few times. The CDR3 region has the DNA TGTGCCAGCCAGACTAGCGGGGCATACGAGCAGTACTTC. Residues: CASQTSGAYEQYF. This chain connects TRBV6-5 to TRBJ2-7; 11 bases are a match to TRBD2. CDR1 MNHEY and CDR2 SVGAGI come from the germline V gene. The trim removed 8 bases at V and 4 bases at J, leaving 4 bases unmatched. The CDR3 length is 13 residues.

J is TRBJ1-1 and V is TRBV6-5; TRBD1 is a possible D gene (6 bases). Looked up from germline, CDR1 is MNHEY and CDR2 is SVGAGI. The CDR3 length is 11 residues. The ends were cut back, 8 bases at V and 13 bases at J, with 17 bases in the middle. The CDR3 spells CASPGGGVGFF. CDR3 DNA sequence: TGTGCCAGCCCGGGGGGGGGCGTTGGTTTCTTT.

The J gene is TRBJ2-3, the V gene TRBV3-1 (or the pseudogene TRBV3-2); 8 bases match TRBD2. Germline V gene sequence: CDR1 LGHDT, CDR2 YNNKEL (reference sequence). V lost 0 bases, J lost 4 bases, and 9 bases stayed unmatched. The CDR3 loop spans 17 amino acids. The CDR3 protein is CASSQEGTGGPADTQYF. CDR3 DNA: TGTGCCAGCAGCCAAGAGGGAACGGGAGGGCCCGCAGATACGCAGTATTTT.

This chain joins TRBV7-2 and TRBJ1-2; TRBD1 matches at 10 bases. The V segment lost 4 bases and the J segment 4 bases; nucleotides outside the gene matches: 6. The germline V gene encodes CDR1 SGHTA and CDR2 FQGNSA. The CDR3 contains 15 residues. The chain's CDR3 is CASSSPDRGGYGYTF. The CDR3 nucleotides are TGTGCCAGCAGCTCACCGGACAGGGGGGGCTATGGCTACACCTTC.

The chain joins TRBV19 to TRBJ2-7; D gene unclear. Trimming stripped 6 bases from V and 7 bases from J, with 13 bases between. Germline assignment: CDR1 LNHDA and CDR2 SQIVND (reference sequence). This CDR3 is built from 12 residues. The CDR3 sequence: CASRGRREEQYF. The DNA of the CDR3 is TGTGCCAGTAGGGGCCGCCGCGAGGAGCAGTACTTC.

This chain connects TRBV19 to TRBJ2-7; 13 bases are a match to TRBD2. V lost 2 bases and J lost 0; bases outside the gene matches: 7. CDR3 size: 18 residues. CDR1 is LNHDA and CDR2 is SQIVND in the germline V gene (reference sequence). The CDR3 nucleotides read TGTGCCAGTAGTATAAAAGGACTAGCGGGAGTTGGCTCCTACGAGCAGTACTTC. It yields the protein CASSIKGLAGVGSYEQYF.

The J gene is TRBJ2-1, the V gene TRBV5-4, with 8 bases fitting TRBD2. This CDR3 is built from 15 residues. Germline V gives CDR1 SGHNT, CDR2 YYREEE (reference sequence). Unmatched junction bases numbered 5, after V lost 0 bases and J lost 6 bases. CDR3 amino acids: CASSLEGLGPNEQFF. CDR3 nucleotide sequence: TGTGCCAGCAGCTTGGAGGGACTAGGGCCCAATGAGCAGTTCTTC.

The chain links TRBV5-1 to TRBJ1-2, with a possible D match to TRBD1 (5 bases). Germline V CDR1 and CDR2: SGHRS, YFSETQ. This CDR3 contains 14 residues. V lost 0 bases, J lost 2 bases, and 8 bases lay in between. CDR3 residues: CASSLDNRNYGYTF. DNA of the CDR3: TGCGCCAGCAGCTTGGATAACAGGAACTATGGCTACACCTTC.